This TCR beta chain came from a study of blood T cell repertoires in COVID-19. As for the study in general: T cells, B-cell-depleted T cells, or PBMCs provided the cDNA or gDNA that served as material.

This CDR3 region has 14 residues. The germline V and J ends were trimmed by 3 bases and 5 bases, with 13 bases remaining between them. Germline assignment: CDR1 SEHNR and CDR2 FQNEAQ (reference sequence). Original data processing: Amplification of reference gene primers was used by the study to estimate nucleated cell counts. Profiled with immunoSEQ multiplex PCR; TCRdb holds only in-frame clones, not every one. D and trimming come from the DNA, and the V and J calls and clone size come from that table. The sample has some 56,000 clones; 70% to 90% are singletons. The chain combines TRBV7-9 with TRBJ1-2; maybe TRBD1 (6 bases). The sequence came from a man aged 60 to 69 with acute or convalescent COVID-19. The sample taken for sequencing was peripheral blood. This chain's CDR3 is CASSLGGLNYGYTF. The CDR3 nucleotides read TGTGCCAGCAGCTTGGGGGGGCTAAATTATGGCTACACCTTC.